Shown below are 10 T cell receptor beta chains from a single sample sequenced in a study of CD8 T cells in ankylosing spondylitis. The antigens these receptors bind are not known. General observations from the study: Among TCR beta sequences, a motif of under 10 highly homologous variants appeared characteristic of ankylosing spondylitis blood.

TCRdb reprocessed the 5' RACE reads with MiXCR, giving one entry per CDR3 protein. Of some 330,000 distinct CDR3 sequences in the sample, 6.5% to 10% were seen once. Sequencing input: blood, either unsorted or a sorted T cell fraction (not recorded which). All receptors come from a male donor with ankylosing spondylitis.

V usage is TRBV5-1 and J usage is TRBJ2-3, with 10 bases aligning to TRBD1. J lost 4 bases, V lost 0 bases, and 2 bases had no gene match. Germline V lookup: CDR1 SGHRS, CDR2 YFSETQ. This CDR3 spans 15 amino acids. The CDR3 here is CASSLGDRGADTQYF. The CDR3 nucleotides read TGCGCCAGCAGCTTGGGGGACAGGGGAGCAGATACGCAGTATTTT.

V and J are TRBV4-1 and TRBJ2-3, with 8 bases that match TRBD2. With 0 bases clipped from V and 11 bases from J, the junction kept 4 bases outside the gene matches. The germline CDR1 and CDR2 sequences are MGHRA and YSYEKL. This CDR3 contains 13 residues. The CDR3 is CASSQDPGLGQYF. DNA for the CDR3: TGCGCCAGCAGCCAAGATCCGGGACTAGGGCAGTATTTT.

The rearrangement joins TRBV7-7 to TRBJ2-5, with D perhaps being TRBD1 or TRBD2 (6 bases each). Germline assignment: CDR1 SSHAT and CDR2 FNYEAQ (reference sequence). Trimming took off 5 bases at V and 5 bases at J, with 18 bases between the two ends. The length of the CDR3 is 15 residues. CDR3 nucleotides: TGTGCCAGCAGCCGAGGAGGGGGGTTTCAGGAGACCCAGTACTTC. Its translation: CASSRGGGFQETQYF. Full variable domain (outside the CDR3, taken from reference TRBV7-7 and TRBJ2-5): GAGVSQSPRYKVTKRGQDVTLRCDPISSHATLYWYQQALGQGPEFLTYFNYEAQPDKSGLPSDRFSAERPEGSISTLTIQRTEQRDSAMYRCASSRGGGFQETQYFGPGTRLLVL.

This clonotype was seen only a few times. The J gene is TRBJ2-7, the V gene TRBV27, with TRBD1 matching 7 bases. CDR3 length: 14 residues. Germline assignment: CDR1 MNHEY and CDR2 SMNVEV (reference sequence). Unmatched junction bases numbered 6, after V lost 3 bases and J lost 4 bases. CDR3 region: CASSLGTVNYEQYF. CDR3 nucleotide sequence: TGTGCCAGCAGTTTGGGGACAGTTAATTACGAGCAGTACTTC.

This clonotype was seen at least ten times. The gene calls are TRBV7-8 and TRBJ1-1; no firm D call. CDR1 SGHVS and CDR2 FQNEAQ come from the germline V gene. CDR3 length equals 12 residues. With 5 bases removed from V and 3 bases from J, the gap between germline ends came to 7 bases. This CDR3 is CASSNLYTEAFF. DNA for the CDR3: TGTGCCAGCAGCAACCTGTACACTGAAGCTTTCTTT.

The rearrangement joins TRBV9 to TRBJ2-1; TRBD2 matches at 10 bases. The V segment lost 4 bases and the J segment 4 bases; nucleotides outside the gene matches: 5. Germline V lookup: CDR1 SGDLS, CDR2 YYNGEE. This CDR3 is built from 15 residues. The CDR3 sequence: CASSSTSGVYNEQFF. CDR3 DNA: TGTGCCAGCAGCTCTACTAGCGGGGTATACAATGAGCAGTTCTTC.

The chain has TRBV5-4 and TRBJ2-4, with D possibly being TRBD2 (5 bases). V was pared by 2 bases and J by 8 bases, with 11 bases between. The CDR3 length is 13 residues. Per germline, CDR1 SGHNT and CDR2 YYREEE (reference sequence). The CDR3 sequence is CASSFPPGDIQYF. The CDR3, as DNA: TGTGCCAGCAGCTTCCCGCCCGGGGACATTCAGTACTTC.

Regarding this clonotype: A read error may explain this, as a much larger clone is one base away. The chain has TRBV28 and TRBJ2-5; D call uncertain. This CDR3 is built from 15 residues. CDR1 and CDR2 from the germline V gene are MDHEN and SYDVKM. V was clipped by 1 base and J by 3 bases, with 12 bases between them. CDR3: CASSLYMRAKETQYF. CDR3 in DNA: TGTGCCAGCAGTTTATATATGAGAGCGAAAGAGACCCAGTACTTC.

This clonotype was picked up many times. The chain employs TRBV6-1 and TRBJ1-1; no clear D gene. CDR3 length equals 13 residues. Between the trimmed V and J ends, which lost 6 bases and 0 bases, there was a span of 8 bases. Looked up from germline, CDR1 is MNHNS and CDR2 is SASEGT. The CDR3 DNA sequence: TGTGCCAGCAGAAGGACGCTGAACACTGAAGCTTTCTTT. This gives the protein CASRRTLNTEAFF.

V is TRBV12-5 and J is TRBJ2-3; D may be TRBD2 (5 bases). CDR3 size: 17 residues. Germline assignment: CDR1 LGHNT and CDR2 FRNRAP. Trimming removed 4 bases at V and 4 bases at J, with 21 bases between. The CDR3 loop is CASGSTPPGRKPDTQYF. CDR3 DNA sequence: TGTGCTAGTGGTTCTACCCCTCCGGGAAGGAAGCCAGATACGCAGTATTTT.